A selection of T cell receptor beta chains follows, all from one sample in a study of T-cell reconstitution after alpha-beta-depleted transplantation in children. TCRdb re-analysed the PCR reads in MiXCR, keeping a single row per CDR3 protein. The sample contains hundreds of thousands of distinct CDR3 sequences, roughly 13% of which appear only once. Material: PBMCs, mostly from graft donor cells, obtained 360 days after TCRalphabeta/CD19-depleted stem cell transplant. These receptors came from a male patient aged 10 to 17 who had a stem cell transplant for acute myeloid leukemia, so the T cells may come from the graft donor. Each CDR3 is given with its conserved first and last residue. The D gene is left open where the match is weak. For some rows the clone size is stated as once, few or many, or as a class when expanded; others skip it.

CASSRGQGSTNEKLFF	TGTGCCAGCAGTCGGGGACAGGGATCAACTAATGAAAAACTGTTTTTT	TRBV6-1	TRBJ1-4	TRBD1	.	16
CASSLYRAGWGTEAFF	TGCGCCAGCAGCTTGTACAGGGCAGGTTGGGGGACTGAAGCTTTCTTT	TRBV5-1	TRBJ1-1	.	.	16
CASGDGGLLAGLTDTQYF	TGTGCCAGCGGGGACGGCGGTTTACTAGCGGGATTGACAGATACGCAGTATTTT	TRBV2	TRBJ2-3	TRBD2	.	18
CSARDSGRARETQYF	TGCAGTGCTAGAGATAGCGGGAGGGCCCGTGAGACCCAGTACTTC	TRBV20-1	TRBJ2-5	TRBD2	few	15
CASSHPGGQGDYGSVAGANVLTF	TGTGCCAGCAGCCACCCGGGGGGACAGGGGGATTACGGTTCGGTTGCAGGGGCCAACGTCCTGACTTTC	TRBV4-2	TRBJ2-6	TRBD1	few	23
CASSLGQGVETGELFF	TGTGCCAGCAGTTTAGGGCAGGGAGTGGAAACCGGGGAGCTGTTTTTT	TRBV12-3/TRBV12-4	TRBJ2-2	.	many	16
CASSPRDRGYTNNEQFF	TGCGCCAGCAGCCCCCGGGACAGGGGCTACACCAACAATGAGCAGTTCTTC	TRBV5-1	TRBJ2-1	TRBD1	.	17
CASRMDRVFGYTF	TGTGCCAGCAGGATGGACAGGGTATTTGGCTACACCTTC	TRBV7-8	TRBJ1-2	TRBD1	few	13
CSARASGIYEQYF	TGCAGTGCCAGGGCTAGCGGGATATACGAGCAGTACTTC	TRBV20-1	TRBJ2-7	TRBD2	many	13
CSVDRVAGGPTGELFF	TGCAGCGTTGATAGGGTGGCGGGAGGGCCAACCGGGGAGCTGTTTTTT	TRBV29-1	TRBJ2-2	TRBD2	many	16
CASSQGGTGREQFF	TGCGCCAGCAGCCAAGGGGGTACAGGCCGCGAGCAGTTCTTC	TRBV4-3	TRBJ2-1	.	.	14
CSASLRRESLDIQYF	TGCAGTGCTAGCCTGAGGCGGGAGAGTTTGGACATTCAGTACTTC	TRBV20-1	TRBJ2-4	TRBD2	.	15
CASSLGGGLAGDPTFYEQYF	TGTGCTAGCAGCTTAGGGGGTGGACTAGCGGGAGACCCTACCTTCTACGAGCAGTACTTC	TRBV7-7	TRBJ2-7	TRBD2	.	20
CASSFVRADTQYF	TGTGCCAGCAGCTTTGTAAGGGCAGATACGCAGTATTTT	TRBV11-1	TRBJ2-3	.	.	13
CATSDLRTGDEQFF	TGTGCCACCAGTGATTTGCGGACAGGGGATGAGCAGTTCTTC	TRBV24-1	TRBJ2-1	TRBD1	many	14
CSVVGLAEIPPRTQYF	TGCAGCGTTGTAGGGCTAGCGGAAATTCCCCCCCGAACGCAGTATTTT	TRBV29-1	TRBJ2-3	TRBD2	many	16
CASSYPGQGAYEQYF	TGTGCCAGCAGTTACCCGGGACAGGGGGCTTACGAGCAGTACTTC	TRBV3-1	TRBJ2-7	TRBD1	few	15
CSQTSGGDTQYF	TGCAGCCAGACTAGCGGGGGGGATACGCAGTATTTT	TRBV29-1	TRBJ2-3	TRBD2	many	12
CASSQDMELADPYEQYF	TGTGCCAGCAGCCAAGATATGGAACTAGCGGATCCGTACGAGCAGTACTTC	TRBV4-2	TRBJ2-7	TRBD2	many	17